This T cell receptor beta chain was retrieved from a study of blood T cells in healthy people across ages. Study context: Per every two T cells, about one barcoded beta molecule was captured by template switching. Study-level findings and limits: In older individuals, TCR beta diversity per million T cells was lower, falling roughly linearly with age. Strong correlation existed between TCR beta diversity and naive T cell percentage.

This clonotype came up a few times. Its antigen is unidentified. The people who gave samples were healthy Caucasians from Russia, aged roughly 6 to 90. Using a J-beta primer mix together with a sample-barcoded 5' primer, a second PCR was run for about 6 to 11 cycles. MiXCR was run by TCRdb on the 5' RACE reads, yielding one entry per CDR3 protein. The sample shows over 950,000 distinct CDR3 sequences, approximately 50% of them seen only once. V was shortened by 4 bases and J by 2 bases, with 13 bases between the two germline ends. Germline lookup yields CDR1 SGHRS and CDR2 YFSETQ. This CDR3 has 15 residues.

V is TRBV5-1 and J is TRBJ2-1; tentative D call: TRBD1 (6 bases). Input material: blood. The origin of this receptor is a woman in her sixties or seventies in good health. CDR3 amino acids: CASSPMDRAYNEQFF. The CDR3 DNA reads TGCGCCAGCAGCCCGATGGACAGAGCCTACAATGAGCAGTTCTTC.